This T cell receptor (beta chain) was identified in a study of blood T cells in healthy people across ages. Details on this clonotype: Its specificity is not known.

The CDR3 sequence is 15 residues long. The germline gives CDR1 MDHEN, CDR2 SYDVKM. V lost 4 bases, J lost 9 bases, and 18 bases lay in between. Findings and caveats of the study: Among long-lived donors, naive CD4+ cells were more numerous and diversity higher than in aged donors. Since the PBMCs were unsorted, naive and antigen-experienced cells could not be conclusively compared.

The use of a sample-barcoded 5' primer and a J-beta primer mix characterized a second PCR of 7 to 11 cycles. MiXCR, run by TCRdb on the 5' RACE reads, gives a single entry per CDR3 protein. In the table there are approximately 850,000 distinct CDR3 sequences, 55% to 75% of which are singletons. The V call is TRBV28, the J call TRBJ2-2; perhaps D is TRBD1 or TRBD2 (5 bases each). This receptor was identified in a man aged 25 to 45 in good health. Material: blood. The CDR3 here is CASSSGDRLPRELFF. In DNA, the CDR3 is TGTGCCAGCAGTTCCGGGGACCGATTACCGAGGGAGCTGTTTTTT.